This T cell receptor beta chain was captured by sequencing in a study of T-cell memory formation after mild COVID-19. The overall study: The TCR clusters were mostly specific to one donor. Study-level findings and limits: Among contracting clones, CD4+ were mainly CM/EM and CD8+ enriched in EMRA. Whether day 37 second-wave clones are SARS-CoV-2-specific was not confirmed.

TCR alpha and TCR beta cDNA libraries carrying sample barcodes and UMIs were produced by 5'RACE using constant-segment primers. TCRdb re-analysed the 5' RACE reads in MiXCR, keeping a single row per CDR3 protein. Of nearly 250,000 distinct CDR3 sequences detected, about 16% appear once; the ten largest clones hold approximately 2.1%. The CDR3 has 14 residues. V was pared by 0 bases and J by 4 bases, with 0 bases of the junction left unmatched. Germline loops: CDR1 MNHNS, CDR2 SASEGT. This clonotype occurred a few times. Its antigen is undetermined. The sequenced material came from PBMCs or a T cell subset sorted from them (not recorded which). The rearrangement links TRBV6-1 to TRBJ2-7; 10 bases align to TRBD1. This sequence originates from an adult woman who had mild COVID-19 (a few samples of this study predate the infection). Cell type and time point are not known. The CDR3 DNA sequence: TGTGCCAGCAGTGAAGCGGACAGGGGGTACGAGCAGTACTTC. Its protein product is CASSEADRGYEQYF.